This T cell receptor beta chain was sequenced during a study of cytomegalovirus exposure and HLA in healthy donors. Germline V lookup: CDR1 SGHRS, CDR2 YFSETQ. CDR3 length: 15 amino acids. V dropped 5 bases and J dropped 7; count of bases not matched to a gene: 12. PCR primers comprised 60 Vbeta and 13 Jbeta primers. Profiled with immunoSEQ multiplex PCR; TCRdb holds only in-frame clones, not every one. The data hold approximately 170,000 clones, with 70% to 80% observed a single time. The source is a man between 40 and 49 years old in good health and CMV-seronegative. The sample taken for sequencing was PBMCs. This sequence joins TRBV5-1 and TRBJ2-7; 10 bases match TRBD1. The CDR3 coding sequence is TGCGCCAGCAGAATTCGTACCGGGACAGGGGAGGAGCAGTACTTC. Encoded protein: CASRIRTGTGEEQYF.